The clone carrying this T cell receptor (beta chain) is labeled medium-sized. One end of the junction varies from germline; a read error may be responsible. This CDR3 has 19 amino acids. Germline V lookup: CDR1 SGHVS, CDR2 FQNEAQ. This sample was included in a study of T-cell reconstitution after alpha-beta-depleted transplantation in children. Unique molecular identifiers were incorporated into the prepared TCRbeta library. Each CDR3 protein gets one entry after TCRdb re-called the PCR reads with MiXCR. The sample includes 20,000 to 25,000 distinct CDR3 sequences, approximately 11% of them seen just once.

This TCR derives from a human donor who donated a stem cell graft to a child with chronic granulomatous disease. This material consisted of PBMCs from the stem cell graft donor, taken from the stem cell graft. The chain uses TRBV7-8 and TRBJ1-5, with 11 positions matching TRBD1. CDR3 loop: CASSLAGTGGFYSNHPQHF. The DNA of the CDR3 is TGTGCCAGCAGCTTAGCGGGGACAGGGGGATTCTATAGCAATCACCCCCAGCATTTT.